This T cell receptor beta chain was identified in a study of blood T cell repertoires in COVID-19. Generated by immunoSEQ multiplex PCR, the TCRdb table keeps only in-frame clones and is missing some. The repertoire holds approximately 260,000 clones, with about 80% as singletons. The cohort comprised adults aged about 18 to 100 years residing in 20 to 30 US areas. Participant-reported clinical history was the basis for cohort assignment. This clonotype was obtained from a man aged 45-65 years who had recovered from COVID-19. The material sequenced was PBMCs or T cells enriched from blood (not recorded which).

The CDR3 DNA reads as TGTGCCAGCAGCCAAAGGGGGGGACTTAGTAACCTCGAGCAGTACTTC. Its translation is CASSQRGGLSNLEQYF. V and J are TRBV7-2 and TRBJ2-7; D perhaps matches TRBD2 (7 bases). Per the germline V gene, CDR1 is SGHTA and CDR2 is FQGNSA. The V and J ends lost 5 bases and 6 bases respectively, with 23 bases between them. The CDR3 has 16 residues. Variable domain in full (rest from reference TRBV7-2 and TRBJ2-7): GAGVSQSPSNKVTEKGKDVELRCDPISGHTALYWYRQSLGQGLEFLIYFQGNSAPDKSGLPSDRFSAERTGGSVSTLTIQRTQQEDSAVYLCASSQRGGLSNLEQYFGPGTRLTVT.